These T cell receptor beta chains were read from a single sample in a study of blood T cell repertoires in COVID-19. Method: immunoSEQ multiplex PCR; TCRdb's copy keeps in-frame clones and lacks some. Of some 250,000 clones in the sample, more than 70% were seen once. Specimen: peripheral blood. These receptors all come from a woman between 40 and 55 years old who had recovered from COVID-19. Each CDR3 is given with its conserved first and last residue. The order of the fields is V gene, clone size, J gene, CDR3 length, D gene, CDR3 protein, CDR3 DNA. A D gene is named only where the DNA matches it firmly. Some rows mark clone size as missing; the rest say once, few, many or name a class of expanded clone.

v_call: TRBV6-4
clone_size: NA
j_call: TRBJ1-1
cdr3_length: 13
d_call: NA
cdr3_aa: CASSDGGRTKAFF
cdr3_nt: TGTGCCAGCAGTGACGGGGGCAGGACCAAAGCTTTCTTT

v_call: TRBV7-9
clone_size: NA
j_call: TRBJ2-2
cdr3_length: 17
d_call: TRBD1
cdr3_aa: CASITRRTGDIGGELFF
cdr3_nt: TGTGCCAGCATCACCCGGCGGACAGGGGATATAGGCGGGGAGCTGTTTTTT

v_call: TRBV7-9
clone_size: NA
j_call: TRBJ1-1
cdr3_length: 12
d_call: NA
cdr3_aa: CASSARGLEAFF
cdr3_nt: TGTGCCAGCAGCGCTAGGGGCCTAGAAGCTTTCTTT

v_call: TRBV19
clone_size: NA
j_call: TRBJ1-1
cdr3_length: 14
d_call: TRBD1
cdr3_aa: CASSIRTGNTEAFF
cdr3_nt: TGTGCCAGTAGTATCAGGACAGGGAACACTGAAGCTTTCTTT

v_call: TRBV25-1
clone_size: NA
j_call: TRBJ1-4
cdr3_length: 16
d_call: NA
cdr3_aa: CASSEEAAATNEKLFF
cdr3_nt: TGTGCCAGCAGTGAAGAGGCGGCCGCAACTAATGAAAAACTGTTTTTT

v_call: TRBV7-9
clone_size: NA
j_call: TRBJ1-1
cdr3_length: 13
d_call: TRBD1
cdr3_aa: CASSPQGAAKAFF
cdr3_nt: TGTGCCAGCAGCCCCCAGGGGGCAGCTAAAGCTTTCTTT

v_call: TRBV3-1/TRBV3-2
clone_size: NA
j_call: TRBJ1-3
cdr3_length: 13
d_call: NA
cdr3_aa: CASSTRGGNTIYF
cdr3_nt: TGTGCCAGCAGCACCAGGGGCGGAAACACCATATATTTT

v_call: TRBV3-1/TRBV3-2
clone_size: NA
j_call: TRBJ1-1
cdr3_length: 17
d_call: NA
cdr3_aa: CASSQEAPQGPNTEAFF
cdr3_nt: TGTGCCAGCAGCCAAGAGGCCCCACAGGGCCCGAACACTGAAGCTTTCTTT

v_call: TRBV7-7
clone_size: NA
j_call: TRBJ2-7
cdr3_length: 13
d_call: NA
cdr3_aa: CASSLGHSYEQYF
cdr3_nt: TGTGCTAGCAGCTTAGGACACTCCTACGAGCAGTACTTC

v_call: TRBV19
clone_size: few
j_call: TRBJ1-1
cdr3_length: 15
d_call: NA
cdr3_aa: CASGRAHPAPPEAFF
cdr3_nt: TGTGCCAGTGGGCGGGCGCATCCCGCCCCTCCTGAAGCTTTCTTT

v_call: TRBV6-5
clone_size: NA
j_call: TRBJ1-1
cdr3_length: 14
d_call: TRBD1
cdr3_aa: CASSLGTGVTEAFF
cdr3_nt: TGTGCCAGCAGCCTGGGGACAGGGGTCACTGAAGCTTTCTTT

v_call: TRBV27
clone_size: NA
j_call: TRBJ1-6
cdr3_length: 17
d_call: TRBD1
cdr3_aa: CASRPNRGDSYNSPLHF
cdr3_nt: TGTGCCAGCAGGCCCAACAGGGGGGACTCCTATAATTCACCCCTCCACTTT

v_call: TRBV4-2
clone_size: NA
j_call: TRBJ2-1
cdr3_length: 15
d_call: NA
cdr3_aa: CASSFRSESYNEQFF
cdr3_nt: TGTGCCAGCAGCTTCCGGTCCGAGTCCTACAATGAGCAGTTCTTC

v_call: TRBV10-2
clone_size: NA
j_call: TRBJ1-1
cdr3_length: 14
d_call: NA
cdr3_aa: CASSDPNTRAEAFF
cdr3_nt: TGCGCCAGCAGTGACCCCAACACGAGGGCTGAAGCTTTCTTT

v_call: TRBV19
clone_size: NA
j_call: TRBJ2-4
cdr3_length: 17
d_call: TRBD1
cdr3_aa: CASSMGPHRGAKNIQYF
cdr3_nt: TGTGCCAGTAGTATGGGCCCTCACAGGGGGGCCAAAAACATTCAGTACTTC

v_call: TRBV16
clone_size: once
j_call: TRBJ1-1
cdr3_length: 17
d_call: TRBD1
cdr3_aa: CASSPVPGQGWGTEAFF
cdr3_nt: TGTGCCAGCAGCCCCGTCCCGGGACAGGGGTGGGGTACTGAAGCTTTCTTT

v_call: TRBV7-3
clone_size: NA
j_call: TRBJ2-1
cdr3_length: 15
d_call: TRBD2
cdr3_aa: CASSLTSGRAEEQFF
cdr3_nt: TGTGCCAGCAGCTTAACCAGCGGGAGGGCCGAGGAGCAGTTCTTC

v_call: TRBV7-2
clone_size: few
j_call: TRBJ2-7
cdr3_length: 16
d_call: TRBD2
cdr3_aa: CASSLVSTSGSGEQYF
cdr3_nt: TGTGCCAGCAGCTTAGTCTCGACTAGCGGGAGTGGCGAGCAGTACTTC

v_call: TRBV28
clone_size: NA
j_call: TRBJ1-2
cdr3_length: 15
d_call: NA
cdr3_aa: CASSFSQIRDYGYTF
cdr3_nt: TGTGCCAGCAGTTTCTCCCAGATTCGGGACTATGGCTACACCTTC

v_call: TRBV11-3
clone_size: once
j_call: TRBJ2-3
cdr3_length: 15
d_call: TRBD2
cdr3_aa: CASAEAGVRTDTQYF
cdr3_nt: TGTGCCAGCGCCGAAGCGGGGGTCCGCACAGATACGCAGTATTTT

v_call: TRBV28
clone_size: NA
j_call: TRBJ2-2
cdr3_length: 16
d_call: TRBD2
cdr3_aa: CASSLRAGAVTGELFF
cdr3_nt: TGTGCCAGCAGCCTGCGAGCGGGAGCGGTGACCGGGGAGCTGTTTTTT

v_call: TRBV19
clone_size: NA
j_call: TRBJ1-2
cdr3_length: 13
d_call: NA
cdr3_aa: CASSMVGRGGYTF
cdr3_nt: TGTGCCAGTAGTATGGTCGGGAGAGGCGGCTACACCTTC

v_call: TRBV5-1
clone_size: NA
j_call: TRBJ2-2
cdr3_length: 14
d_call: NA
cdr3_aa: CASSTEGGTGELFF
cdr3_nt: TGCGCCAGCAGCACCGAGGGGGGGACCGGGGAGCTGTTTTTT

v_call: TRBV7-9
clone_size: few
j_call: TRBJ1-2
cdr3_length: 17
d_call: NA
cdr3_aa: CASSLGGGGPTHYGYTF
cdr3_nt: TGTGCCAGCAGCTTAGGGGGCGGGGGACCGACACACTATGGCTACACCTTC

v_call: TRBV6-2/TRBV6-3
clone_size: NA
j_call: TRBJ1-4
cdr3_length: 15
d_call: NA
cdr3_aa: CASSYSGHGNEKLFF
cdr3_nt: TGTGCCAGCAGTTACTCGGGACACGGGAATGAAAAACTGTTTTTT

v_call: TRBV13
clone_size: NA
j_call: TRBJ2-3
cdr3_length: 15
d_call: TRBD1
cdr3_aa: CASSLDRGQVDTQYF
cdr3_nt: TGTGCCAGCAGCTTAGACAGGGGGCAGGTAGATACGCAGTATTTT